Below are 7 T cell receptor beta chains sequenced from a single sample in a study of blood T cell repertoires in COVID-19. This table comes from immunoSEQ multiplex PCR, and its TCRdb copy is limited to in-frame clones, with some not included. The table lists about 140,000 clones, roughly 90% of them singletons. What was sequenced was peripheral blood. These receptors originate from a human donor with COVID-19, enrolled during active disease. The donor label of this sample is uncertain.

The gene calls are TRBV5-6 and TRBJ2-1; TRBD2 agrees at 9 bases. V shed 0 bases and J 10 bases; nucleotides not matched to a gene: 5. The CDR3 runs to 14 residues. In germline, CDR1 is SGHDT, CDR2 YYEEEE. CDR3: CASSLVGSGGEQFF. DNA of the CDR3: TGTGCCAGCAGCTTGGTAGGTAGCGGGGGCGAGCAGTTCTTC. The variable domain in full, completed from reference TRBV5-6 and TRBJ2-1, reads DAGVTQSPTHLIKTRGQQVTLRCSPKSGHDTVSWYQQALGQGPQFIFQYYEEEERQRGNFPDRFSGHQFPNYSSELNVNALLLGDSALYLCASSLVGSGGEQFFGPGTRLTVL.

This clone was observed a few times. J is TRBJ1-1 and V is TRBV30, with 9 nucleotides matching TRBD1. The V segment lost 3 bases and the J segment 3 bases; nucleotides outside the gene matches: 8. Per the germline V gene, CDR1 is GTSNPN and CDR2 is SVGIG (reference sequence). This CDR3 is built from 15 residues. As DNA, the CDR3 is TGTGCCTGGAGGGGGGGACAGGGTTTGGACACTGAAGCTTTCTTT. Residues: CAWRGGQGLDTEAFF.

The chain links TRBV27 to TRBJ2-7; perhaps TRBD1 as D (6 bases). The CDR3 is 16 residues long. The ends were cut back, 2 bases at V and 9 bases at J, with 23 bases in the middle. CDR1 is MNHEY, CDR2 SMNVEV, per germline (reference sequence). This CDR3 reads CASSLQPLRDTDGQYF. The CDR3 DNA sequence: TGTGCCAGCAGTTTACAACCACTCCGGGACACCGACGGGCAGTACTTC.

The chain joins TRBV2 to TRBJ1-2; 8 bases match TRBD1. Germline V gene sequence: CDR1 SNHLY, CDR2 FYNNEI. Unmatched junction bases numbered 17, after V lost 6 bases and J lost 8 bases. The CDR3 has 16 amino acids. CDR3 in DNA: TGTGCCAGCAGACTAGCCGCGGGCCCGGGACAGGTCGGCTACACCTTC. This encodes CASRLAAGPGQVGYTF.

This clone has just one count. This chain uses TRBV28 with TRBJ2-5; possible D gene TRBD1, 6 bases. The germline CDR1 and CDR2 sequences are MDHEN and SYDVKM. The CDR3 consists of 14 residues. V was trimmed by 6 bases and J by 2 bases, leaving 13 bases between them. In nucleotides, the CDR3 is TGTGCCAGCAGCTCCGGACAGATTCAAGAGACCCAGTACTTC. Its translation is CASSSGQIQETQYF.

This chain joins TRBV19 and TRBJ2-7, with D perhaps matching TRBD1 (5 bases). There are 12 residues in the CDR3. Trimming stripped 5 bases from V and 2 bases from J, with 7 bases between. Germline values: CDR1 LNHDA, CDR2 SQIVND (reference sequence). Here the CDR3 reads CASSDRTYEQYF. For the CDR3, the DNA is TGTGCCAGTAGTGACAGAACCTACGAGCAGTACTTC. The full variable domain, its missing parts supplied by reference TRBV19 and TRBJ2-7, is DGGITQSPKYLFRKEGQNVTLSCEQNLNHDAMYWYRQDPGQGLRLIYYSQIVNDFQKGDIAEGYSVSREKKESFPLTVTSAQKNPTAFYLCASSDRTYEQYFGPGTRLTVT.

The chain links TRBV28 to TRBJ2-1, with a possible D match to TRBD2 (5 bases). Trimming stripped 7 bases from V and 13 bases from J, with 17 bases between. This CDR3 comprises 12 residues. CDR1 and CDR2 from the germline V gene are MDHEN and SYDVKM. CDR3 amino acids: CASTPKAGKQFF. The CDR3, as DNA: TGTGCCAGCACCCCCAAGGCGGGTAAACAGTTCTTC.